Listed here are 17 T cell receptor beta chains from one sample, sequenced in a study of response to subunit inactivated influenza vaccine. One entry per CDR3 protein, called by TCRdb with MiXCR from the RT-PCR reads. The sample records around 650,000 distinct CDR3 sequences, 15% to 18% being singletons. This specimen was PBMCs from blood, taken roughly 12 days after vaccination. Source of these receptors: a middle-aged man who received an inactivated influenza vaccine.

The chain couples TRBV28 to TRBJ2-7; the match to TRBD1 covers 9 bases. Trimming took 4 bases from V and 8 from J; bases not matched to a gene: 12. The length of the CDR3 is 15 residues. CDR1 is MDHEN, CDR2 SYDVKM, per germline. The CDR3, as DNA: TGTGCCAGCAGTTCAAACAGGGGGCTCGTCGGGCAGCAGTACTTC. Protein sequence: CASSSNRGLVGQQYF.

This clonotype has just a few counts. The genes are TRBV20-1 and TRBJ2-7, with 9 bases identical to TRBD1. This CDR3 is built from 14 residues. With V trimmed by 3 bases and J by 7 bases, 10 bases remained unmatched. In germline, CDR1 is DFQATT, CDR2 SNEGSKA (reference sequence). For the CDR3, the DNA is TGCAGTGCTAGTCGTCTAGACAGGGGGAGGGAGCAGTACTTC. Translating it yields CSASRLDRGREQYF.

Comment on this clonotype: As the CDR3 is not closed by the conserved phenylalanine or tryptophan, this likely results from a read error. It is unclear where the CDR3 begins or ends on the DNA, so no DNA is shown, and the CDR3 is as TCRdb lists it. The V gene is TRBV21-1, the J gene TRBJ2-4; the D call in the table, TRBD1, was not verified against the DNA. TRBV21-1 is a pseudogene locus. Both ends counted, the CDR3 spans 18 residues. The CDR3: CASSTQPGQVVAKNIQYI.

V gene TRBV11-2 combines with J gene TRBJ2-1; TRBD2 aligns across 15 bases. The junction had 11 bases not matched to a gene; V was cut back by 5 bases and J by 0 bases. The CDR3 totals 20 residues. Germline V gene sequence: CDR1 SGHAT, CDR2 FQNNGV. The CDR3 spells CASSLHPGTSGGFSYNEQFF. CDR3 sequence (DNA): TGTGCCAGCAGCCTTCACCCCGGGACTAGCGGGGGGTTCTCCTACAATGAGCAGTTCTTC.

This clonotype was seen more than once but under ten times. The chain joins TRBV20-1 to TRBJ2-1; D is perhaps TRBD2 (5 bases). Trimming removed 5 bases at V and 9 bases at J, with 11 bases between. Germline lookup yields CDR1 DFQATT and CDR2 SNEGSKA (reference sequence). This CDR3 spans 11 amino acids. The CDR3 coding sequence is TGCAGTGCTGCTAGCAACCGTGAGCAGTTCTTC. Its translation: CSAASNREQFF.

This clonotype has only a few counts. The chain is built from TRBV7-2 and TRBJ2-2; the D is unclear. V dropped 2 bases and J dropped 0 bases, with 7 bases sitting between them. This CDR3 contains 15 residues. CDR1 SGHTA and CDR2 FQGNSA come from the germline V gene. CDR3 DNA: TGTGCCAGCAGCTTACGTCGGTCGAACACCGGGGAGCTGTTTTTT. It encodes CASSLRRSNTGELFF.

The CDR3 sequence: CASSSVTPKRGEAYNEQFF. DNA of the CDR3: TGTGCCAGCAGTTCCGTTACCCCCAAGCGGGGAGAAGCCTACAATGAGCAGTTCTTC. The rearrangement uses TRBV28 and TRBJ2-1; 7 bases align to TRBD2. Trimming removed 4 bases from V and 2 bases from J; junction bases left unmatched: 17. Per the germline V gene, CDR1 is MDHEN and CDR2 is SYDVKM. There are 19 residues in the CDR3.

This clonotype was counted between two and nine times. The gene calls are TRBV6-2 or TRBV6-3 and TRBJ2-4; D is uncertain. CDR3 length equals 15 residues. The germline V gene encodes CDR1 MNHEY and CDR2 SVGEGT. Trimming pared 6 bases from V and 0 bases from J, leaving 12 bases between. The CDR3 DNA sequence: TGTGCCAGCAGACGATCAGCTGGAGCCAAAAACATTCAGTACTTC. Its translation: CASRRSAGAKNIQYF.

The rearrangement joins TRBV6-6 to TRBJ2-3; D is possibly TRBD2 (6 bases). Trimming took 7 bases from V and 5 from J, leaving 13 bases between them. CDR3 length: 13 amino acids. Germline lookup yields CDR1 MNHNY and CDR2 SVGAGI (reference sequence). The CDR3 sequence is CASNTRGGDTQYF. The CDR3, as DNA: TGTGCCAGCAACACTAGGGGAGGAGATACGCAGTATTTT.

A few counts support this clonotype. V is TRBV20-1 and J is TRBJ2-5; D may be TRBD2 (6 bases). The V gene's germline CDR1 is DFQATT and CDR2 SNEGSKA (reference sequence). Trimming took 0 bases from V and 4 from J, leaving 12 bases between them. The CDR3 runs 14 residues. DNA for the CDR3: TGCAGTGCTAGAGATCAGCGTAGCGGAGAGACCCAGTACTTC. This sequence encodes CSARDQRSGETQYF.

This sequence joins TRBV4-3 and TRBJ2-5; D remains ambiguous. The CDR3 has 14 residues. V gave up 0 bases and J gave up 3 bases, with 8 bases separating them. Germline V gene sequence: CDR1 LGHNA, CDR2 YSLEER. The CDR3 DNA reads TGCGCCAGCAGCCAAGATTACCGGGAAGAGACCCAGTACTTC. The encoded protein is CASSQDYREETQYF.

The V call is TRBV11-1, the J call TRBJ2-7; D perhaps matches TRBD2 (6 bases). V was trimmed by 1 base and J by 6 bases, leaving 13 bases between them. This CDR3 has 14 amino acids. The germline V gene has CDR1 SGHAT and CDR2 FQDESV (reference sequence). The CDR3 coding sequence is TGTGCCAGCAGCTTAGGGGGGACGGAGGGCGAGCAGTACTTC. Translation gives CASSLGGTEGEQYF.

The J gene is TRBJ2-1, the V gene TRBV7-2; 7 bases line up with TRBD1. The germline gives CDR1 SGHTA, CDR2 FQGNSA. Germline trimming cut 10 bases from V and 7 bases from J; bases unmatched to any gene: 13. The CDR3 sequence is 14 residues long. CDR3 protein: CAIILLYRGNEQFF. The CDR3 nucleotides are TGTGCCATCATCTTATTGTACAGGGGTAATGAGCAGTTCTTC.

In its sample, this clonotype was seen many times. The V call is TRBV7-9, the J call TRBJ2-4; TRBD1 might be the D (6 bases). The CDR3 consists of 15 residues. Looked up from germline, CDR1 is SEHNR and CDR2 is FQNEAQ (reference sequence). V gave up 5 bases and J gave up 6 bases, with 17 bases separating them. The chain's CDR3 is CASSRWDTHPNIQYF. In DNA form, the CDR3 reads TGTGCCAGCAGCCGTTGGGACACTCACCCAAACATTCAGTACTTC. The whole variable domain, filled in from reference TRBV7-9 and TRBJ2-4, reads DTGVSQNPRHKITKRGQNVTFRCDPISEHNRLYWYRQTLGQGPEFLTYFQNEAQLEKSRLLSDRFSAERPKGSFSTLEIQRTEQGDSAMYLCASSRWDTHPNIQYFGAGTRLSVL.

This clonotype was observed many times. A read error may produce the germline difference seen at one junction end. The gene calls are TRBV12-3 or TRBV12-4 and TRBJ1-1; D is ambiguous. The CDR3 runs to 15 residues. The DNA for the CDR3 is TGTGCCAGCAGTTTAGATGCGGGGAGGAACGCTGAAGCTTTCTTT. It translates to CASSLDAGRNAEAFF.

This chain joins TRBV14 and TRBJ1-3, with no clear D. The germline gives CDR1 SGHDN, CDR2 FVKESK. The CDR3 loop spans 14 amino acids. Trimming took off 2 bases at V and 0 bases at J, with 5 bases between the two ends. CDR3 sequence: CASSQTYSGNTIYF. The DNA for the CDR3 is TGTGCCAGCAGCCAAACGTACTCTGGAAACACCATATATTTT.

The V and J genes are TRBV12-3 or TRBV12-4 and TRBJ2-1; D is undetermined. The CDR3 has 13 amino acids. Trimming cost V 6 bases and J 4 bases, with 10 bases left between them. Written as DNA, the CDR3 is TGTGCCAGCAGGGACCAGGTTTACAATGAGCAGTTCTTC. Translated, it gives CASRDQVYNEQFF.